This T cell receptor (beta chain) was sequenced for a study of blood T cell repertoires in COVID-19. Assay used: immunoSEQ multiplex PCR; TCRdb lists only in-frame clones, some missing. The table lists more than 110,000 clones, 84% of them singletons. The CDR3 totals 16 residues. Germline loops: CDR1 GTSNPN, CDR2 SVGIG (reference sequence). The J segment lost 4 bases and the V segment lost 1 base, leaving 6 bases of the junction unmatched. The sequenced sample consisted of PBMCs or T cells enriched from blood (not recorded which). This chain uses TRBV30 with TRBJ2-2, with 10 bases lining up with TRBD2. The origin of this receptor is a man aged 35 to 55 with acute COVID-19. CDR3 DNA sequence: TGTGCCTGGAGTGGGCCGGCTAGCGGGAGCACCGGGGAGCTGTTTTTT. Its protein is CAWSGPASGSTGELFF.